The clone carrying this T cell receptor (beta chain) was counted at least ten times. Its cognate antigen is unknown. Measured with immunoSEQ multiplex PCR; TCRdb has only the in-frame clones, and not every one. The data show about 22,000 clones, with none appearing a single time. The entry originates in a study of T cells after posttransplantation cyclophosphamide. Study-wide results and limits: Skin or GI-infiltrating T cells shared few TRB sequences with blood. Later post-transplant blood repertoires were often dominated by donor CD8+ memory clones.

This CDR3 contains 15 residues. Trimming removed 3 bases from V and 9 bases from J; junction bases left unmatched: 10. Germline lookup yields CDR1 SGDLS and CDR2 YYNGEE. The source material was PBMCs. This sequence joins TRBV9 and TRBJ1-4; TRBD1 matches 8 bases. This sequence originates from a woman aged 45-60 years in good health, CMV-negative, and a related stem cell transplant donor. CDR3 sequence (DNA): TGTGCCAGCAGCGAGACGGACAGGGCCCTTCAAAAACTGTTTTTT. It translates to CASSETDRALQKLFF.